The 16 T cell receptor beta chains in this list originate from one sample, sequenced in a study of T cells in Graves' hyperthyroidism and ophthalmopathy. RNA transcripts served as the template for amplifying TCR beta CDR3 regions. TCR CDR3 regions were first amplified by RT-PCR with HTBI primers. TCRdb called the multiplex PCR reads again in MiXCR, with one record for every CDR3 protein. The sample lists 550,000 to 600,000 distinct CDR3 sequences, 14% occurring once. Sequencing was carried out using blood. The receptors derive from a woman between 18 and 29 years old with Graves' ophthalmopathy.

This clonotype was observed at least ten times. The rearrangement links TRBV12-3 or TRBV12-4 to TRBJ1-6, with unresolved D. The CDR3 is 13 amino acids. Trimming left V 3 bases short and J 8 bases short, with 8 bases between. The CDR3 region is CASSFRGDSPLHF. DNA of the CDR3: TGTGCCAGCAGTTTTCGCGGTGATTCACCCCTCCACTTT.

The rearrangement links TRBV24-1 to TRBJ2-2, with TRBD1 matching 11 bases. Germline trimming cut 4 bases from V and 6 bases from J; bases unmatched to any gene: 6. The CDR3 is 16 residues long. The germline CDR1 and CDR2 sequences are KGHDR and SFDVKD. The chain's CDR3 is CATSDLGQGAPGELFF. The CDR3 DNA reads as TGTGCCACCAGTGACCTTGGACAGGGGGCGCCCGGGGAGCTGTTTTTT.

A word on this clonotype: A clone one base away is much larger, so this may be a read error. The chain carries TRBV2 and TRBJ2-2; 11 positions agree with TRBD2. The CDR3 spans 15 residues. The germline gives CDR1 SNHLY, CDR2 FYNNEI. The V gene end was trimmed by 6 bases and the J gene end by 1 base; junction bases not matched to a gene: 1. The CDR3 DNA follows: TGTGCCAGCAGCGGACTAGCGGGGAACACCGGGGAGCTGTTTTTT. This sequence encodes CASSGLAGNTGELFF.

This clonotype appeared many times. The V gene is TRBV9, the J gene TRBJ2-5, with 7 positions matching TRBD2. The CDR3 is made up of 14 amino acids. Germline V lookup: CDR1 SGDLS, CDR2 YYNGEE. V lost 4 bases, J lost 5 bases, and 8 bases stayed unmatched. The CDR3 loop is CASSLGGFKETQYF. The CDR3 nucleotides read TGTGCCAGCAGCTTGGGAGGGTTTAAGGAGACCCAGTACTTC.

Many counts were recorded for this clonotype. The V gene is TRBV27, the J gene TRBJ2-1; tentative D call: TRBD1 (5 bases). With 1 base removed from V and 0 bases from J, the gap between germline ends came to 13 bases. The germline gives CDR1 MNHEY, CDR2 SMNVEV (reference sequence). This CDR3 has 17 amino acids. The CDR3 is CASSLYRYMSSYNEQFF. CDR3 DNA sequence: TGTGCCAGCAGTTTATACAGGTATATGAGCTCCTACAATGAGCAGTTCTTC.

The sample holds a few counts of this clonotype. The CDR3 end shows no conserved phenylalanine or tryptophan, and so a read error is likely. This sequence joins TRBV6-2 or TRBV6-3 and TRBJ2-1; 7 nucleotides agree with TRBD1. V shed 7 bases and J 4 bases; nucleotides not matched to a gene: 7. CDR3 length: 14 residues. Germline V CDR1 and CDR2: MNHEY, SVGEGT. CDR3 sequence: CASNTRQGYNEQFS. The CDR3 coding sequence is TGTGCCAGCAACACGCGACAGGGATACAATGAGCAGTTCTCC.

This clonotype occurred once. The genes are TRBV10-3 and TRBJ2-5; D is tentatively TRBD1 or TRBD2 (6 bases each). The germline gives CDR1 ENHRY, CDR2 SYGVKD. The CDR3 consists of 17 residues. Between the trimmed V and J ends, which lost 3 bases and 5 bases, there was a span of 22 bases. The CDR3, as DNA: TGTGCCATCAGTGATCATGACAGGAGGGCTAAGTACGAGACCCAGTACTTC. Protein sequence: CAISDHDRRAKYETQYF.

This clonotype came up many times. V and J are TRBV30 and TRBJ1-2; D perhaps matches TRBD1 (6 bases). Between the trimmed V and J ends, which lost 2 bases and 2 bases, there was a span of 12 bases. The CDR3 is 14 amino acids. Germline-derived CDR1 and CDR2 are GTSNPN and SVGIG (reference sequence). As DNA, the CDR3 is TGTGCCTGGAGTCGGACAGACTCGAACTATGGCTACACCTTC. Amino acids: CAWSRTDSNYGYTF.

This clonotype was detected many times. The rearrangement uses TRBV6-1 and TRBJ2-1; 7 positions match TRBD1. J was trimmed by 3 bases and V by 3 bases; bases with no gene match: 2. This CDR3 comprises 14 residues. Germline V gene sequence: CDR1 MNHNS, CDR2 SASEGT. CDR3 coding DNA: TGTGCCAGCAGTGACGACAGGGTCTACAATGAGCAGTTCTTC. Its protein is CASSDDRVYNEQFF.

The V and J genes are TRBV28 and TRBJ2-1; 9 bases map to TRBD2. Germline V CDR1 and CDR2: MDHEN, SYDVKM. This CDR3 comprises 16 residues. Trimming removed 6 bases from V and 2 bases from J; junction bases left unmatched: 8. The CDR3 protein is CASSLRGGETYNEQFF. The CDR3 coding sequence is TGTGCCAGCAGCCTTCGCGGGGGGGAAACCTACAATGAGCAGTTCTTC.

At least ten counts were recorded for this clonotype. The J gene is TRBJ2-5, the V gene TRBV6-1, with D possibly being TRBD2 (5 bases). Looked up from germline, CDR1 is MNHNS and CDR2 is SASEGT. The CDR3 consists of 14 residues. V dropped 4 bases and J dropped 4 bases, with 13 bases sitting between them. In DNA form, the CDR3 reads TGTGCCAGCAGTGGTCGGACTCGACGAGAGACCCAGTACTTC. Amino acids: CASSGRTRRETQYF.

This clonotype was observed at least ten times. The rearrangement links TRBV20-1 to TRBJ1-5; a weak D match, TRBD1 (6 bases). Germline CDR1 DFQATT, CDR2 SNEGSKA (reference sequence). Between the trimmed V and J ends, which lost 6 bases and 1 base, there was a span of 16 bases. This CDR3 has 15 amino acids. This CDR3 is CSAAIFGGSNQPQHF. In DNA, the CDR3 is TGCAGTGCCGCTATTTTCGGGGGCAGCAATCAGCCCCAGCATTTT.

In its sample, this clonotype was seen many times. The chain links TRBV2 to TRBJ1-5; tentatively, D is TRBD1 (6 bases). V was clipped by 4 bases and J by 11 bases, with 27 bases between them. The CDR3 extends over 17 amino acids. The V gene's germline CDR1 is SNHLY and CDR2 FYNNEI. In DNA, the CDR3 is TGTGCCAGCAGTGCCCCCAGTGTGGGGGACATCCAGTTAGCCCAGCATTTT. It specifies CASSAPSVGDIQLAQHF.

This clonotype has a handful of counts. The rearrangement links TRBV5-1 to TRBJ2-1; TRBD2 matches at 8 bases. CDR3 length: 17 residues. CDR1 is SGHRS, CDR2 YFSETQ, per germline. V shed 0 bases and J 5 bases; nucleotides not matched to a gene: 10. CDR3 nucleotides: TGCGCCAGCAGCTTGGCCATAGGGACTAGGGATAACAATGAGCAGTTCTTC. Amino acids: CASSLAIGTRDNNEQFF.

The rearrangement joins TRBV19 to TRBJ2-3, with a weak D call TRBD1 (5 bases). V gave up 1 base and J gave up 2 bases, with 10 bases separating them. This CDR3 spans 15 amino acids. Germline-derived CDR1 and CDR2 are LNHDA and SQIVND (reference sequence). The chain's CDR3 is CASSIAPGNTDTQYF. The CDR3 nucleotides are TGTGCCAGTAGTATAGCCCCAGGGAACACAGATACGCAGTATTTT.

This clonotype was observed at least ten times. V is TRBV7-3 and J is TRBJ2-7; TRBD2 might be the D (6 bases). Trimming took off 5 bases at V and 0 bases at J, with 17 bases between the two ends. In germline, CDR1 is SGHTA, CDR2 FQGTGA. The CDR3 totals 16 residues. The CDR3 loop reads CASSQDGGVSSYEQYF. In DNA form, the CDR3 reads TGTGCCAGCAGCCAGGACGGCGGGGTGAGCTCCTACGAGCAGTACTTC.